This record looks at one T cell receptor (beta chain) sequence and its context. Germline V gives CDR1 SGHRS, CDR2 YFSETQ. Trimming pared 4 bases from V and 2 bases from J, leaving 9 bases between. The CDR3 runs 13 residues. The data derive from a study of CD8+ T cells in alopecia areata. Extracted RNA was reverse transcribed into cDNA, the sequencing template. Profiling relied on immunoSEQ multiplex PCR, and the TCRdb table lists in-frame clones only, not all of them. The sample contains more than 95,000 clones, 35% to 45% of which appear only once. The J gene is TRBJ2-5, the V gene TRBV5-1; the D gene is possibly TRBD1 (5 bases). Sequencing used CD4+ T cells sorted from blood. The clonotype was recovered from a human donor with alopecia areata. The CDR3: CASSPQVQETQYF. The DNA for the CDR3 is TGCGCCAGCAGCCCACAGGTACAAGAGACCCAGTACTTC.